The 9 T cell receptor beta chains below come from one sample, sequenced in a study of CD8+ T cells in alopecia areata. Stated treatment: oral pan-JAK inhibitor, 5-10 mg twice daily. Extracted RNA was reverse transcribed into cDNA, the sequencing template. The repertoire was sequenced with immunoSEQ multiplex PCR; TCRdb's copy has only in-frame clones and lacks some. The sample yields roughly 210,000 clones, around two fifths seen once. Sequenced material: CD4+ T cells sorted from blood, taken around week 37, from a patient treated with tofacitinib. Every receptor here comes from a human donor with alopecia areata.

Note on this clone: Since no conserved phenylalanine or tryptophan closes the CDR3, a read error is the likely cause. The chain has TRBV7-3 and TRBJ2-7, with 7 bases lining up with TRBD1. This CDR3 region has 16 residues. V was clipped by 4 bases and J by 5 bases; unmatched bases: 14. Germline CDR1 SGHTA, CDR2 FQGTGA. As DNA, the CDR3 is TGTGCCAGCAGCTCTCGAACCGGGACAGAAAACCACGAGCAGTACATC. Protein sequence: CASSSRTGTENHEQYI.

Of note for this clone: The same CDR3 arises from other DNA sequences in this sample as well. The rearrangement uses TRBV7-2 and TRBJ2-5, with D possibly being TRBD2 (6 bases). The germline V gene encodes CDR1 SGHTA and CDR2 FQGNSA. The CDR3 covers 13 residues. The V end was cut by 1 base, the J end by 3 bases, with 6 bases between. The CDR3 region is CASSLEREETQYF. CDR3 sequence (DNA): TGTGCCAGCAGCTTAGAGCGGGAAGAGACCCAGTACTTC.

This clone was detected a few times. The chain recombines TRBV4-2 with TRBJ2-7; possibly TRBD2 for D (6 bases). CDR1 is LGHNA and CDR2 is YNFKEQ in the germline V gene. The germline V and J ends were trimmed by 2 bases and 2 bases, with 13 bases remaining between them. The CDR3 spans 15 residues. The CDR3 reads CASSQTSSLTYEQYF. Here the CDR3 DNA reads TGTGCCAGCAGCCAAACTAGCAGTTTGACCTACGAGCAGTACTTC.

The V call is TRBV6-5, the J call TRBJ2-6; perhaps TRBD2 as D (6 bases). V gave up 2 bases and J gave up 4 bases, with 9 bases separating them. The V gene's germline CDR1 is MNHEY and CDR2 SVGAGI. The CDR3 length is 15 residues. CDR3 amino acids: CASSYGRSGANVLTF. The CDR3 DNA follows: TGTGCCAGCAGTTACGGGAGGTCCGGGGCCAACGTCCTGACTTTC.

The chain uses TRBV5-1 and TRBJ2-1; TRBD2 matches at 8 bases. V was pared by 7 bases and J by 8 bases, with 8 bases of the junction left unmatched. Germline CDR1 and CDR2: SGHRS and YFSETQ. This CDR3 contains 13 residues. The CDR3 reads CASQGLGIDEQFF. In DNA, the CDR3 is TGCGCCAGCCAGGGACTAGGGATCGATGAGCAGTTCTTC.

This clone was found a few times. The CDR3 sequence: CASSLRQGPGTLGETQYF. CDR3 sequence (DNA): TGTGCCAGCAGCTTACGACAGGGGCCCGGCACATTGGGAGAGACCCAGTACTTC. The chain uses TRBV7-9 and TRBJ2-5; 8 bases line up with TRBD1. With V trimmed by 2 bases and J by 4 bases, 15 bases remained unmatched. The CDR3 has 18 residues. Germline V gene data show CDR1 as SEHNR and CDR2 as FQNEAQ (reference sequence).

The gene calls are TRBV5-1 and TRBJ2-7, with TRBD1 identical over 7 bases. In germline, CDR1 is SGHRS, CDR2 YFSETQ. V shed 5 bases, J shed 4 bases, and the junction held 6 bases outside the gene matches. The CDR3 covers 13 residues. Here the CDR3 reads CASSVPGQYEQYF. CDR3 sequence (DNA): TGCGCCAGCAGTGTACCGGGACAGTACGAGCAGTACTTC.

This clone was observed a few times. The chain employs TRBV7-9 and TRBJ2-3; weak D call: TRBD2 (6 bases). V shed 5 bases and J shed 1 base, with 13 bases lying between them. The CDR3 covers 15 residues. The germline gives CDR1 SEHNR, CDR2 FQNEAQ (reference sequence). The CDR3 bases are TGTGCCAGCAGCCACGGGACTCTGCGCACAGATACGCAGTATTTT. Protein: CASSHGTLRTDTQYF.

This clone has a handful of counts. J is TRBJ2-2 and V is TRBV19; TRBD1 agrees at 8 bases. The CDR3 length is 14 residues. Per the germline V gene, CDR1 is LNHDA and CDR2 is SQIVND (reference sequence). J lost 7 bases, V lost 4 bases, and 5 bases had no gene match. In DNA form, the CDR3 reads TGTGCCAGTAGTAAACAGGGGGTGCTCGGGGAGCTGTTTTTT. Amino acid sequence: CASSKQGVLGELFF.